Included here is one TCR beta chain sequence, with context. Its antigen remains unidentified. This sample stems from a study of CD8+ T cells in alopecia areata. Across the whole study: Oral tofacitinib (5 to 10 mg twice daily) was administered to treated patients.

Treatment here: oral pan-JAK inhibitor, 5-10 mg twice daily. Study-level points and caveats: Tofacitinib significantly reduced both scalp clonality and expanded CD8+ clones among the top 100.

Germline V gene lookup returns CDR1 SGHTS and CDR2 YDEGEE. This CDR3 spans 11 amino acids. Between the trimmed V and J ends, which lost 3 bases and 7 bases, there was a span of 8 bases. Following extraction, RNA underwent reverse transcription to cDNA, which served as the sequencing template. This table comes from immunoSEQ multiplex PCR, and its TCRdb copy is limited to in-frame clones, with some not included. The profile shows roughly 220,000 clones, more than 30% of them singletons. Source: CD4+ T cells sorted from blood, taken between weeks 30 and 35, from a patient treated with tofacitinib. This TCR came from a human donor with alopecia areata. The genes are TRBV5-8 and TRBJ2-7; a possible D gene is TRBD2 (5 bases). The CDR3 here is CASSWGAEQYF. The CDR3, as DNA: TGTGCCAGCAGCTGGGGAGCTGAGCAGTACTTC.